Listed here are 17 T cell receptor beta chains from one sample, sequenced in a study of human T cells and chemical hapten exposure. MiXCR was run by TCRdb on the RACE reads, yielding one entry per CDR3 protein. The repertoire holds tens of thousands of distinct CDR3 sequences, with 3.7% as singletons. Time point here: healthy volunteer bleed at 6 weeks. Unseparated into fractions, whole blood served as the source from which total RNA was extracted. Sequencing was carried out using whole blood. The source is a human donor in good health. Some clones in this sample may be carry-over from other donors' samples.

This clonotype was seen many times. J is TRBJ2-5 and V is TRBV3-1, with a weak D call TRBD1 (5 bases). V was clipped by 2 bases and J by 2 bases, with 18 bases between them. CDR3 length equals 17 residues. In germline, CDR1 is LGHDT, CDR2 YNNKEL (reference sequence). As DNA, the CDR3 is TGTGCCAGCAGCCAATCTTTCTCTGACAGAATTCAAGAGACCCAGTACTTC. Translating it yields CASSQSFSDRIQETQYF.

Ten or more counts support this clonotype. J is TRBJ2-3 and V is TRBV4-1; D is uncertain. Between the trimmed V and J ends, which lost 0 bases and 3 bases, there was a span of 10 bases. This CDR3 is built from 15 residues. From germline, CDR1 is MGHRA and CDR2 YSYEKL. The CDR3 here is CASSQDPAATDTQYF. The CDR3 DNA sequence: TGCGCCAGCAGCCAAGATCCGGCTGCTACAGATACGCAGTATTTT.

Many counts were recorded for this clonotype. The CDR3 DNA is TGTGCCAGCAGCTTACGCGGGAAAGTGTCAGATACGCAGTATTTT. Translation: CASSLRGKVSDTQYF. The chain carries TRBV7-8 and TRBJ2-3; perhaps TRBD2 as D (6 bases). Germline V gene sequence: CDR1 SGHVS, CDR2 FQNEAQ. Deletions cut 2 bases from V and 4 bases from J, with 13 bases between. This CDR3 is 15 amino acids long. The entire variable domain, with the rest obtained from reference TRBV7-8 and TRBJ2-3, is as follows: GAGVSQSPRYKVAKRGQDVALRCDPISGHVSLFWYQQALGQGPEFLTYFQNEAQLDKSGLPSDRFFAERPEGSVSTLKIQRTQQEDSAVYLCASSLRGKVSDTQYFGPGTRLTVL.

This clonotype was counted many times. The rearrangement links TRBV12-3 or TRBV12-4 to TRBJ2-3; a weak D match, TRBD2 (6 bases). The ends were cut back, 3 bases at V and 0 bases at J, with 13 bases in the middle. The CDR3 length is 16 residues. As DNA, the CDR3 is TGTGCCAGCAGTTTGTATCGCGGGATTAGCACAGATACGCAGTATTTT. Translation gives CASSLYRGISTDTQYF.

This clonotype was observed at least ten times. CDR3 nucleotide sequence: TGTGCCAGCAGTTACGTAGCCCCCTTCGCGAACACCGGGGAGCTGTTTTTT. It encodes CASSYVAPFANTGELFF. The chain links TRBV28 to TRBJ2-2, with D uncertain. Germline V gene lookup returns CDR1 MDHEN and CDR2 SYDVKM. The CDR3 covers 17 residues. Trimming removed 4 bases at V and 0 bases at J, with 15 bases between.

This clonotype was counted a few times. The rearrangement uses TRBV28 and TRBJ2-1; TRBD2 aligns across 13 bases. In germline, CDR1 is MDHEN, CDR2 SYDVKM. CDR3 length: 19 amino acids. V lost 5 bases to trimming and J lost 0 bases; unmatched junction nucleotides: 10. The CDR3 bases are TGTGCCAGCAGTCCCCCCGGACTAGCGGGAGAGAGCTCCTACAATGAGCAGTTCTTC. The encoded protein is CASSPPGLAGESSYNEQFF.

This clonotype was seen a handful of times. The V and J genes are TRBV5-1 and TRBJ1-6, with D possibly matching TRBD1 (6 bases). The V end was cut by 1 base, the J end by 7 bases, with 9 bases between. Germline V lookup: CDR1 SGHRS, CDR2 YFSETQ. The CDR3 has 14 amino acids. Here the CDR3 reads CASSLHRENSPLHF. In nucleotides, the CDR3 is TGCGCCAGCAGCTTGCACAGGGAAAATTCACCCCTCCACTTT.

This clonotype appeared many times. V usage is TRBV7-9 and J usage is TRBJ2-1; the D is unclear. The V gene lost 0 bases and the J gene lost 12 bases, with 15 bases spanning the gap. CDR3 length equals 14 residues. Germline CDR1 SEHNR, CDR2 FQNEAQ (reference sequence). CDR3 DNA: TGTGCCAGCAGCTTAGCCTTCAGGTCCTTGGGGCAGTTCTTC. Translated: CASSLAFRSLGQFF.

This clonotype showed up many times. This sequence joins TRBV5-5 and TRBJ2-1, with no clear D. V was trimmed by 6 bases and J by 0 bases, leaving 13 bases between them. Germline V gene data show CDR1 as SGHKS and CDR2 as YYEKEE (reference sequence). CDR3 size: 15 residues. The CDR3 DNA sequence: TGTGCCAGCACCCCGACGGCACCCTCCTACAATGAGCAGTTCTTC. This translates into CASTPTAPSYNEQFF.

This clonotype was found many times. The chain carries TRBV11-3 and TRBJ2-5; TRBD2 agrees at 10 bases. The CDR3 runs 16 residues. V lost 5 bases to trimming and J lost 6 bases; unmatched junction nucleotides: 12. The germline V gene encodes CDR1 SGHNT and CDR2 YENEEA. CDR3 nucleotides: TGTGCCAGCAGCCCCATCAAGCGGGAGGGCCGAAAGACCCAGTACTTC. This sequence encodes CASSPIKREGRKTQYF.

This clonotype was detected a few times. The chain recombines TRBV5-1 with TRBJ2-1; D not resolved. Trimming removed 0 bases from V and 0 bases from J, with 10 bases in between. The germline V gene encodes CDR1 SGHRS and CDR2 YFSETQ. The CDR3 has 16 amino acids. The CDR3 loop is CASSLGILSSYNEQFF. The CDR3 DNA sequence: TGCGCCAGCAGCTTGGGGATACTAAGCTCCTACAATGAGCAGTTCTTC.

Many counts were recorded for this clonotype. The V gene is TRBV29-1, the J gene TRBJ1-3; 12 positions agree with TRBD1. V lost 5 bases, J lost 4 bases, and 6 bases stayed unmatched. The CDR3 totals 15 residues. Germline CDR1 and CDR2: SQVTM and ANQGSEA. For the CDR3, the DNA is TGCAGCGTTCCGGGACAGGGGGCGCGGGGAAACACCATATATTTT. It encodes CSVPGQGARGNTIYF.

The sample holds many counts of this clonotype. The chain joins TRBV30 to TRBJ2-7; 11 bases agree with TRBD2. Germline lookup yields CDR1 GTSNPN and CDR2 SVGIG (reference sequence). V lost 2 bases to trimming and J lost 6 bases; unmatched junction nucleotides: 6. This CDR3 spans 14 amino acids. Written as DNA, the CDR3 is TGTGCCTGGAGTATGACTAGCGGGAAAGTCGAGCAGTACTTC. Protein product: CAWSMTSGKVEQYF.

This clonotype was seen repeatedly, ten times or more. This sequence joins TRBV28 and TRBJ1-6; no definite D call. The CDR3 spans 12 residues. The germline gives CDR1 MDHEN, CDR2 SYDVKM. Trimming removed 7 bases from V and 9 bases from J, with 10 bases in between. CDR3 residues: CASTTRISPLHF. DNA for the CDR3: TGTGCCAGCACTACAAGGATTTCACCCCTCCACTTT.

This clonotype has more than one count but fewer than ten. The chain combines TRBV28 with TRBJ2-5; 8 bases fit TRBD2. The CDR3 is 15 amino acids. Germline loops: CDR1 MDHEN, CDR2 SYDVKM. Trimming took 2 bases from V and 3 from J; bases not matched to a gene: 5. CDR3 region: CASSLRLAGEETQYF. The CDR3 DNA follows: TGTGCCAGCAGTTTACGCCTAGCGGGTGAAGAGACCCAGTACTTC.

In this sample, this clonotype turned up many times. The chain uses TRBV6-2 or TRBV6-3 and TRBJ2-1, with TRBD2 identical over 8 bases. Per the germline V gene, CDR1 is MNHEY and CDR2 is SVGEGT. J lost 0 bases, V lost 8 bases, and 6 bases had no gene match. The CDR3 length is 15 residues. CDR3 bases: TGTGCCAGCCGGGAAAGCGGGAGCTCCTACAATGAGCAGTTCTTC. Translating gives CASRESGSSYNEQFF.

In this sample, this clonotype turned up many times. This sequence joins TRBV4-1 and TRBJ2-3; D might be TRBD1 (5 bases). The V gene's germline CDR1 is MGHRA and CDR2 YSYEKL. This CDR3 spans 17 amino acids. Trimming cost V 6 bases and J 5 bases, with 24 bases left between them. The CDR3 protein is CASSVKGETDLGDTQYF. CDR3 sequence (DNA): TGCGCCAGCAGTGTCAAGGGCGAGACAGATTTGGGAGATACGCAGTATTTT.